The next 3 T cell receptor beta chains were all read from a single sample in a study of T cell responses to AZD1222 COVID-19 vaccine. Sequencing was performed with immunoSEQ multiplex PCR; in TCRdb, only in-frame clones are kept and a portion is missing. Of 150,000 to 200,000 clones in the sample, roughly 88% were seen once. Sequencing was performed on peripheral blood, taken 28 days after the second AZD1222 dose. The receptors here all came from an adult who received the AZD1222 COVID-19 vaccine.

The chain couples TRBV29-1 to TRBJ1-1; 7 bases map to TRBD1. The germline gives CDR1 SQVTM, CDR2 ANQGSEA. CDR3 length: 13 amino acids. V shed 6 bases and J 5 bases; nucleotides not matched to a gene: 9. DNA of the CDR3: TGCAGCGTGGACGACAGGGTGGGGACTGAAGCTTTCTTT. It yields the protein CSVDDRVGTEAFF.

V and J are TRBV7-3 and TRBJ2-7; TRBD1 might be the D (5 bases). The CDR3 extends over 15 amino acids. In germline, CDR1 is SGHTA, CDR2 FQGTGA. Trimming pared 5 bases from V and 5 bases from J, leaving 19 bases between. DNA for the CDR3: TGTGCCAGCAGCGTCAAGGGGAACCCGAGAGACGAGCAGTACTTC. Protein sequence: CASSVKGNPRDEQYF.

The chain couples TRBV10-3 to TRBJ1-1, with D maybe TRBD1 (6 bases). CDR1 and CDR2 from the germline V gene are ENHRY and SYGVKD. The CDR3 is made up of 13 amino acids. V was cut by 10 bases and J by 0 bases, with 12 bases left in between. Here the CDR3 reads CAKTQGLNTEAFF. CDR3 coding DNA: TGTGCCAAAACACAGGGACTGAACACTGAAGCTTTCTTT.